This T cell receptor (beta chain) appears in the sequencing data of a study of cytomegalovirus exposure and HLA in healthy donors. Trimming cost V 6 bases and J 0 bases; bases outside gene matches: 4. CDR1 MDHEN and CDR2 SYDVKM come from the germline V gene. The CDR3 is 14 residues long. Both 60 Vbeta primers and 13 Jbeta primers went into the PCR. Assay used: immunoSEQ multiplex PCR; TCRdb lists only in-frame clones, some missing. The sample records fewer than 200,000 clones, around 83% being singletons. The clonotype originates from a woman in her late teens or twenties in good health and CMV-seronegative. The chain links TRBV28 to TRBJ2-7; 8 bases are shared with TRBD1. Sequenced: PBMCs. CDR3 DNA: TGTGCCAGCAGGAGGACAGGGCGCTCCTACGAGCAGTACTTC. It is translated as CASRRTGRSYEQYF.